A selection of T cell receptor beta chains follows, all from one sample in a study of blood T cell repertoires in COVID-19. The protocol was immunoSEQ multiplex PCR, while the TCRdb copy is restricted to in-frame clones and leaves out a portion. The sample consists of over 200,000 clones, 70% to 90% of them appearing once. The sequenced sample consisted of peripheral blood. Receptor source: a woman under 30 who had recovered from COVID-19. Each CDR3 is given with its conserved first and last residue. Fields, in order: clone size, J gene, V gene, CDR3 protein. For some rows the clone size is stated as once, few or many, or as a class when expanded; others skip it.

>-|TRBJ1-1|TRBV2
CASSRQGNTEAFF
>-|TRBJ1-1|TRBV3-1/TRBV3-2
CASSQELAGRLHTEAFF
>-|TRBJ1-5|TRBV6-5
CASSPRQGGNQPQHF
>-|TRBJ2-1|TRBV6-5
CASTQGTAANEQFF
>-|TRBJ2-6|TRBV5-1
CASSWTETGSGANVLTF
>-|TRBJ1-1|TRBV2
CASPTGGNTEAFF
>once|TRBJ2-5|TRBV6-5
CASSTAFQETQYF
>-|TRBJ1-6|TRBV5-6
CASSLSPLHF
>-|TRBJ2-4|TRBV5-6
CASSFDSKNIQYF
>-|TRBJ1-1|TRBV5-1
CASSLGGQGAITEAFF
>-|TRBJ2-1|TRBV29-1
CSVEDRWGTGSSYNEQFF
>-|TRBJ2-7|TRBV5-1
CASSLQTGRTYEQYF
>-|TRBJ2-3|TRBV7-2
CASSWGSGRADTQYF
>once|TRBJ2-7|TRBV6-2/TRBV6-3
CASSYPGGSYEQYF
>few|TRBJ2-7|TRBV5-1
CASSRDRDSGEQYF
>few|TRBJ2-3|TRBV3-1/TRBV3-2
CASSPGLFTDTQYF
>-|TRBJ2-7|TRBV28
CASSYSGTYEQYF
>-|TRBJ1-1|TRBV2
CASRAHTGGDTEAFF
>-|TRBJ1-3|TRBV9
CASSARDTHSGNTIYF
>-|TRBJ1-1|TRBV11-1
CASSPRPGQGNTEAFF
>-|TRBJ2-2|TRBV4-3
CASSQVMSGGRGELFF
>-|TRBJ2-7|TRBV5-5
CASSLELYEQYF
>-|TRBJ1-5|TRBV7-6
CASSLEAGGSNQPQHF